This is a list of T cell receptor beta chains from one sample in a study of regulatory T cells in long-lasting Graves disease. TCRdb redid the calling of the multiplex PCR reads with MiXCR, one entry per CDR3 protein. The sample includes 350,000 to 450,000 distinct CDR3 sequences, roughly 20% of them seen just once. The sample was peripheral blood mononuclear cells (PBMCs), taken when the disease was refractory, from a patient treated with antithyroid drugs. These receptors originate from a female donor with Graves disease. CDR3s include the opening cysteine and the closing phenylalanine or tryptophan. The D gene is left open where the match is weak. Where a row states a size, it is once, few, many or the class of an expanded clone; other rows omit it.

CDR3 protein: CASSLGAGGGYTF
D gene: NA
V gene: TRBV5-6
clone size: NA

CDR3 protein: CASSSYPGAYEQYF
D gene: NA
V gene: TRBV5-1
clone size: NA

CDR3 protein: CASSMDSPSGFQPQHF
D gene: NA
V gene: TRBV28
clone size: many

CDR3 protein: CASRSGLAFANTGELFF
D gene: NA
V gene: TRBV27
clone size: many

CDR3 protein: CAWSFRDYEQYF
D gene: NA
V gene: TRBV30
clone size: NA

CDR3 protein: CASSYSVREKENTGELFF
D gene: TRBD2
V gene: TRBV11-2
clone size: NA

CDR3 protein: CASSRADTQYF
D gene: NA
V gene: TRBV2
clone size: many

CDR3 protein: CASSLGLAGGPGTGELFF
D gene: TRBD2
V gene: TRBV2
clone size: many

CDR3 protein: CASSPQTRAWEFF
D gene: NA
V gene: TRBV27
clone size: NA

CDR3 protein: CASSHRGSGANVLTF
D gene: TRBD1
V gene: TRBV7-3
clone size: few

CDR3 protein: CASRPDRGIYEQYF
D gene: TRBD1
V gene: TRBV6-2/TRBV6-3
clone size: few

CDR3 protein: CACKSGQGNTGELFF
D gene: TRBD1
V gene: TRBV2
clone size: NA

CDR3 protein: CSGLRWGNEQFF
D gene: NA
V gene: TRBV29-1
clone size: NA

CDR3 protein: CASSVGHPQDYGYTF
D gene: NA
V gene: TRBV9
clone size: NA

CDR3 protein: CSASSGSSYNEQFF
D gene: TRBD2
V gene: TRBV20-1
clone size: NA

CDR3 protein: CASSQDADYEQYF
D gene: NA
V gene: TRBV7-9
clone size: few

CDR3 protein: CASSRDGVGNQPQHF
D gene: NA
V gene: TRBV11-2
clone size: many

CDR3 protein: CSAREGQGTYEQYF
D gene: TRBD1
V gene: TRBV20-1
clone size: NA

CDR3 protein: CVEGGSGELFF
D gene: NA
V gene: TRBV12-3/TRBV12-4
clone size: few

CDR3 protein: CASSLPGSRGWGSYEQYF
D gene: NA
V gene: TRBV28
clone size: many

CDR3 protein: CASSPGGGVGYTF
D gene: NA
V gene: TRBV4-3
clone size: NA

CDR3 protein: CASSPRRELLTGELFF
D gene: NA
V gene: TRBV7-2
clone size: NA

CDR3 protein: CASSKQGPGNTIYF
D gene: NA
V gene: TRBV9
clone size: few

CDR3 protein: CASSWDIYNEQFF
D gene: NA
V gene: TRBV6-5
clone size: NA

CDR3 protein: CASSLGFKDSGSYEQYF
D gene: TRBD2
V gene: TRBV5-1
clone size: NA

CDR3 protein: CATSDNSFNQPQHF
D gene: NA
V gene: TRBV24-1
clone size: few

CDR3 protein: CSVEDPHNGYTF
D gene: NA
V gene: TRBV29-1
clone size: few

CDR3 protein: CSVVQGGHEQYF
D gene: NA
V gene: TRBV29-1
clone size: few

CDR3 protein: CASSPLGDTQYF
D gene: NA
V gene: TRBV9
clone size: NA

CDR3 protein: CSVVVLGRTYEQYF
D gene: NA
V gene: TRBV20-1
clone size: few

CDR3 protein: CASRPGTGTGRTEAFF
D gene: TRBD1
V gene: TRBV28
clone size: many

CDR3 protein: CASSAPGQVNQPQHF
D gene: TRBD1
V gene: TRBV12-3/TRBV12-4
clone size: many